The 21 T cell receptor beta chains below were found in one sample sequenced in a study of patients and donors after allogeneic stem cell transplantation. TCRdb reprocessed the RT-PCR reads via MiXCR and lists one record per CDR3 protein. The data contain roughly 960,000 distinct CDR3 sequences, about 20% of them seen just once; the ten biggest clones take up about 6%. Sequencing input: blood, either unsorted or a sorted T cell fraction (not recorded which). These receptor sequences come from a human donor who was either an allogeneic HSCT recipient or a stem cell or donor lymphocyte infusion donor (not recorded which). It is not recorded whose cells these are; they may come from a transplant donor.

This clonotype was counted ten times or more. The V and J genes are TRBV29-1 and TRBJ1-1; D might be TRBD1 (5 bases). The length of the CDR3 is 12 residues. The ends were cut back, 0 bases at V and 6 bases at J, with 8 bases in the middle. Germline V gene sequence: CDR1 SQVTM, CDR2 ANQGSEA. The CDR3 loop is CSVEDPGAEAFF. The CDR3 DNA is TGCAGCGTTGAAGATCCGGGGGCTGAAGCTTTCTTT.

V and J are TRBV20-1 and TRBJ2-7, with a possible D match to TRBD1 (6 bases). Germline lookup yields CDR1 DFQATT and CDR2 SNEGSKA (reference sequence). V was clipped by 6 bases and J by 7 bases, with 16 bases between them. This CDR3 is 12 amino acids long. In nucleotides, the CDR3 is TGCAGTGCAACCCCGGGGACAAGGGAGCAGTACTTC. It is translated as CSATPGTREQYF.

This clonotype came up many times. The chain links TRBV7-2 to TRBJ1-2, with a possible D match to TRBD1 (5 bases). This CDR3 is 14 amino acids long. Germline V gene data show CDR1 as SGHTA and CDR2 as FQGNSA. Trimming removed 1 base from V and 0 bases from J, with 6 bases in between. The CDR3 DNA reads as TGTGCCAGCAGCTTAGAGGGGTCTAACTATGGCTACACCTTC. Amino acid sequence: CASSLEGSNYGYTF.

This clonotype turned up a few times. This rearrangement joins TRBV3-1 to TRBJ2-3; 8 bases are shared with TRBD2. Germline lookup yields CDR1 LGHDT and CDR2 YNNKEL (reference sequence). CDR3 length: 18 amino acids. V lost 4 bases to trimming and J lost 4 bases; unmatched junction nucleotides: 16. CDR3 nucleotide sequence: TGTGCCAGCAGCCGGAACTCCCCGGCGAGCGGGGGTGCAGATACGCAGTATTTT. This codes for CASSRNSPASGGADTQYF.

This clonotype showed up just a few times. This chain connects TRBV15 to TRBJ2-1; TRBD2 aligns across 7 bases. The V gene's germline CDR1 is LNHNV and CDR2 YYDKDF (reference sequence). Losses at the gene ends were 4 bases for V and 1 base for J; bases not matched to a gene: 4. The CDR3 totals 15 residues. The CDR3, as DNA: TGTGCCACCAGCAATGCAGCGGGGTCCTACAATGAGCAGTTCTTC. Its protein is CATSNAAGSYNEQFF.

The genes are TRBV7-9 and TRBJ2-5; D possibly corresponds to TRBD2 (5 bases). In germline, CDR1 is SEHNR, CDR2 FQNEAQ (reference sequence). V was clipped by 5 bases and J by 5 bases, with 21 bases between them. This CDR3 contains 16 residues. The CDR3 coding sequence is TGTGCCAGCAGCGAAACTAGGGCGTATGGTAGGGAGACCCAGTACTTC. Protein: CASSETRAYGRETQYF.

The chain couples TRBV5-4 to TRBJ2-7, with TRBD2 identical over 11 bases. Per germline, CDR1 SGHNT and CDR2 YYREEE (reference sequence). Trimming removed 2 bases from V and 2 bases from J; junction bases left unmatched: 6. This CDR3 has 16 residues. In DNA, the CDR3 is TGTGCCAGCAGCTTAGGGACTAGCGGACCGGCCTACGAGCAGTACTTC. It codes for CASSLGTSGPAYEQYF.

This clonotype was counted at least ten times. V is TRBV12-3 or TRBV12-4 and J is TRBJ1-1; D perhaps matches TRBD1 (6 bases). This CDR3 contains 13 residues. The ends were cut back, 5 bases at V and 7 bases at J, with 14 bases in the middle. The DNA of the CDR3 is TGTGCCAGCAGTCGCAGGGGACTCCTTGAAGCTTTCTTT. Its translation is CASSRRGLLEAFF.

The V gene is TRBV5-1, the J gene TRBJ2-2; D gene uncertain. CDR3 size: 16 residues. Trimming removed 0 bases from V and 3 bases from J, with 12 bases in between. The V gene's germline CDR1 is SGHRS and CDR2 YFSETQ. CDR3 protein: CASSLASGFHTGELFF. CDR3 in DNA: TGCGCCAGCAGCTTGGCTTCCGGGTTCCACACCGGGGAGCTGTTTTTT.

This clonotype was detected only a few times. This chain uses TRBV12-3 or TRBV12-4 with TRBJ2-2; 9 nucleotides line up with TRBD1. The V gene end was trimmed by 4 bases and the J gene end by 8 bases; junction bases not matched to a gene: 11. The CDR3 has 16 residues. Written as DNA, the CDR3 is TGTGCCAGCAGTTCGCTCACCGGGACAGGGTGGGGGGAGCTGTTTTTT. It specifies CASSSLTGTGWGELFF.

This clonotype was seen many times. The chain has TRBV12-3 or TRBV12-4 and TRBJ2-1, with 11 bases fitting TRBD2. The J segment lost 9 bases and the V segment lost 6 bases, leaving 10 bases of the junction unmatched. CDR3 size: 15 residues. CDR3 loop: CASSLTSGSWVEQFF. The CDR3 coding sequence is TGTGCCAGCAGCCTCACTAGCGGGAGTTGGGTTGAGCAGTTCTTC.

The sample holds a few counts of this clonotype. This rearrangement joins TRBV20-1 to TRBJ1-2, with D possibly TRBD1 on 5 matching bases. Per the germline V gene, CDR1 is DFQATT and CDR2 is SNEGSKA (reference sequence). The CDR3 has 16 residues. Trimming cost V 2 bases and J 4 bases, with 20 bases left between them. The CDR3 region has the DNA TGCAGTGCTAGACCCCCTGGAGGAGGGGTGAGCTATGGCTACACCTTC. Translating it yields CSARPPGGGVSYGYTF.

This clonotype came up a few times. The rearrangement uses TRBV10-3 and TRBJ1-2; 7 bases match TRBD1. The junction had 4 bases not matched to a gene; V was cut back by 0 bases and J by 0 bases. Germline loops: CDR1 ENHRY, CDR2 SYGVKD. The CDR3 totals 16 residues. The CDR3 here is CAISESGQGANYGYTF. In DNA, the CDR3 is TGTGCCATCAGTGAGTCGGGGCAGGGGGCTAACTATGGCTACACCTTC.

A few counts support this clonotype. CDR3 amino acids: CASGIQGAHTEAFF. CDR3 in DNA: TGTGCCAGCGGGATTCAGGGGGCCCACACTGAAGCTTTCTTT. The V and J genes are TRBV27 and TRBJ1-1, with TRBD1 identical over 8 bases. Germline CDR1 is MNHEY and CDR2 is SMNVEV (reference sequence). After removal of 8 bases from V and 3 bases from J, the junction contained 8 bases not matched to a gene. The CDR3 contains 14 residues.

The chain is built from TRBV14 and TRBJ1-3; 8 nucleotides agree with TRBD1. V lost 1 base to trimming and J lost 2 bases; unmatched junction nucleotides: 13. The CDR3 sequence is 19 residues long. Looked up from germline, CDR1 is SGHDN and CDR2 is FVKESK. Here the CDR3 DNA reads TGTGCCAGCAGCCAAGGGACTGTCCGACGACAGGGGACTGGAAACACCATATATTTT. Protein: CASSQGTVRRQGTGNTIYF. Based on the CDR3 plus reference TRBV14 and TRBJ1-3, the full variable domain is EAGVTQFPSHSVIEKGQTVTLRCDPISGHDNLYWYRRVMGKEIKFLLHFVKESKQDESGMPNNRFLAERTGGTYSTLKVQPAELEDSGVYFCASSQGTVRRQGTGNTIYFGEGSWLTVV.

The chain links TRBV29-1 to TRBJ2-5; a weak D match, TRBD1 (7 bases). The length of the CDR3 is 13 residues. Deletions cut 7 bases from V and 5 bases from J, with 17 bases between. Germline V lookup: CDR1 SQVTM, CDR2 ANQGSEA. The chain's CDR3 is CSGVRGVRETQYF. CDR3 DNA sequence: TGCAGCGGGGTCAGGGGGGTACGGGAGACCCAGTACTTC.

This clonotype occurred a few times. CDR3 DNA sequence: TGTGCCAGCAGAGCTGGGGTGACCCAGTACTTC. It codes for CASRAGVTQYF. The V call is TRBV27, the J call TRBJ2-5; no reliable D call. Trimming left V 6 bases short and J 7 bases short, with 9 bases between. This CDR3 region has 11 residues. CDR1 is MNHEY and CDR2 is SMNVEV in the germline V gene (reference sequence).

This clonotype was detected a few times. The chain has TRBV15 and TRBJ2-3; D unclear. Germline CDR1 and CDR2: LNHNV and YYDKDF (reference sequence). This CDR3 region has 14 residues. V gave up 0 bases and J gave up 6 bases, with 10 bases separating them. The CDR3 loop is CATSRDHSRDTQYF. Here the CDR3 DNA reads TGTGCCACCAGCAGAGATCACAGTAGGGATACGCAGTATTTT.

CDR3 coding DNA: TGTGCCAGCAGCGGACTAGCGGGAGATTTGTACTTC. Translated: CASSGLAGDLYF. The V gene is TRBV6-5, the J gene TRBJ2-5; 13 bases match TRBD2. Germline V lookup: CDR1 MNHEY, CDR2 SVGAGI. The CDR3 is 12 amino acids. V shed 6 bases, J shed 13 bases, and the junction held 5 bases outside the gene matches.

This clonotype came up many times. This CDR3 reads CSARDTGTSVDTQYF. CDR3 DNA sequence: TGCAGTGCTAGAGATACGGGGACTAGCGTCGATACGCAGTATTTT. This rearrangement joins TRBV20-1 to TRBJ2-3; 10 bases match TRBD2. Trimming removed 0 bases from V and 6 bases from J; junction bases left unmatched: 6. CDR1 DFQATT and CDR2 SNEGSKA come from the germline V gene (reference sequence). CDR3 length: 15 residues.

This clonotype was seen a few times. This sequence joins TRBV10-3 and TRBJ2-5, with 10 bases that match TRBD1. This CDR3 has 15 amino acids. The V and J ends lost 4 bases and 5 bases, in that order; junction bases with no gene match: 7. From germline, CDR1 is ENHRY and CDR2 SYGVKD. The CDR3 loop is CAISGQGAVGETQYF. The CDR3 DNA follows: TGTGCCATCAGTGGACAGGGGGCAGTCGGTGAGACCCAGTACTTC.